Sequencing of this T cell receptor beta chain was carried out in a study of OX40 agonist ivuxolimab in advanced cancers. Blood draws occurred at baseline, cycle 4 day 1, and cycle 7 day 1. TCRdb keeps only in-frame clones here, not all; method: immunoSEQ multiplex PCR. This repertoire shows 44,000 or so clones, 75% to 90% found once; its top ten account for about 6.8%. General study results and limits: At 0.1 to 3.0 mg/kg and by week 6, clonal expansion occurred in CD4+ and CD8+ blood T cells.

V was clipped by 4 bases and J by 0 bases; unmatched bases: 6. The CDR3 consists of 15 residues. The germline CDR1 and CDR2 sequences are SGHRS and YFSETQ. This clone was observed a few times. No antigen is known for it. This TCR derives from an adult with an advanced solid tumor such as melanoma, head and neck, liver or kidney cancer. This material consisted of CD4+ or CD8+ T cells sorted from blood, taken in a trial of the OX40 agonist ivuxolimab. The chain recombines TRBV5-1 with TRBJ1-1; 7 nucleotides line up with TRBD1. DNA for the CDR3: TGCGCCAGCAGCCACGGGACAGTCTTGAACACTGAAGCTTTCTTT. Its protein product is CASSHGTVLNTEAFF.